This TCR beta chain came from a study of T cell changes during pregnancy in multiple sclerosis. The J segment lost 2 bases and the V segment lost 0 bases, leaving 7 bases of the junction unmatched. The CDR3 sequence is 17 residues long. Germline CDR1 is LGHNT and CDR2 is FRNRAP. Profiled with immunoSEQ multiplex PCR; TCRdb holds only in-frame clones, not every one. The sample has tens of thousands of clones, about 87% seen once. The V and J genes are TRBV12-5 and TRBJ1-3; TRBD1 matches 7 bases. Sample: peripheral blood, taken in the first trimester of pregnancy. The sequence derives from a female donor in good health, enrolled as a control in a pregnancy study. The CDR3 DNA is TGTGCTAGTGGTTTGGTATTTGGGGGACAGACTGGAAACACCATATATTTT. It encodes CASGLVFGGQTGNTIYF.